Described below is a single T cell receptor beta chain sequence and its context. 13 Jbeta primers and 60 Vbeta primers were used for the PCR. TCRdb keeps only in-frame clones here, not all; method: immunoSEQ multiplex PCR. The repertoire table contains about 200,000 clones. This sample is drawn from a study of cytomegalovirus exposure and HLA in healthy donors. The donors were healthy bone marrow donors. Between the trimmed V and J ends, which lost 8 bases and 8 bases, there was a span of 10 bases. The germline V gene encodes CDR1 DFQATT and CDR2 SNEGSKA (reference sequence). The CDR3 totals 10 residues.

The chain employs TRBV20-1 and TRBJ2-1; D not resolved. What was sequenced was PBMCs. This receptor was taken from a girl aged 2 to 9 in good health and CMV-seropositive. The CDR3 here is CSQFLHEQFF. The CDR3 nucleotides are TGCAGTCAGTTCCTCCATGAGCAGTTCTTC.